These 17 T cell receptor beta chains were sequenced from one sample in a study of T cell responses to AZD1222 COVID-19 vaccine. This table comes from immunoSEQ multiplex PCR, and its TCRdb copy is limited to in-frame clones, with some not included. This sample has around 130,000 clones, with roughly 89% found just once. Sequenced here: peripheral blood, sampled on day 0 of AZD1222 vaccination. These receptors were taken from an adult in good health.

This chain joins TRBV28 and TRBJ1-1; D is ambiguous. Germline assignment: CDR1 MDHEN and CDR2 SYDVKM. The CDR3 sequence is 15 residues long. V was trimmed by 3 bases and J by 4 bases, leaving 15 bases between them. DNA of the CDR3: TGTGCCAGCAGTTTGGGCGGCGCTCGGGGCACTGAAGCTTTCTTT. Translating gives CASSLGGARGTEAFF.

The genes are TRBV11-2 and TRBJ1-1; the D is unclear. V shed 0 bases and J shed 9 bases, with 14 bases lying between them. The CDR3 consists of 14 residues. Germline lookup yields CDR1 SGHAT and CDR2 FQNNGV. The CDR3 loop reads CASSLEPVTLKAFF. CDR3 coding DNA: TGTGCCAGCAGCTTAGAACCAGTCACCCTAAAAGCTTTCTTT.

The chain has TRBV30 and TRBJ1-1; D is possibly TRBD1 (5 bases). The CDR3 consists of 20 residues. The V end lost 3 bases, the J end lost 1 base, and 30 bases lay between the germline ends. The germline CDR1 and CDR2 sequences are GTSNPN and SVGIG (reference sequence). The CDR3 loop reads CAWSQPGLLTKRETNTEAFF. Here the CDR3 DNA reads TGTGCCTGGAGCCAACCGGGGCTATTAACCAAAAGGGAAACGAACACTGAAGCTTTCTTT.

DNA for the CDR3: TGTGCCAGCAGCGTAGCGTCGGGGGCGGACAGTGAGCAGTTCTTC. Protein: CASSVASGADSEQFF. J is TRBJ2-1 and V is TRBV9; TRBD1 or TRBD2 may be the D gene (6 bases each). Trimming took 0 bases from V and 9 from J, leaving 16 bases between them. The germline gives CDR1 SGDLS, CDR2 YYNGEE. This CDR3 comprises 15 residues.

The chain couples TRBV23-1 to TRBJ2-1, with D tentatively TRBD2 (6 bases). TRBV23-1 is noted as an ORF with a role that remains uncertain. V dropped 8 bases and J dropped 4 bases, with 18 bases sitting between them. The CDR3 extends over 15 amino acids. The CDR3 loop is CASLYHRRDYNEQFF. The CDR3 bases are TGCGCCAGCTTGTACCATAGGAGGGATTACAATGAGCAGTTCTTC.

V and J are TRBV28 and TRBJ1-1, with a tentative D call TRBD1 (6 bases). The CDR3 consists of 12 residues. Germline assignment: CDR1 MDHEN and CDR2 SYDVKM. V lost 8 bases and J 10 bases, leaving 17 bases between the germline ends. The CDR3 region is CASQAWGRAAFF. DNA for the CDR3: TGTGCCAGCCAAGCGTGGGGGCGCGCAGCTTTCTTT.

The J gene is TRBJ1-2, the V gene TRBV19; TRBD1 agrees at 11 bases. The CDR3 covers 15 residues. Germline V CDR1 and CDR2: LNHDA, SQIVND (reference sequence). V was clipped by 1 base and J by 8 bases; unmatched bases: 6. The CDR3 DNA reads as TGTGCCAGTAGTATAGTTGGACAGGGGGCGTCAGGCTACACCTTC. Translation gives CASSIVGQGASGYTF.

The V call is TRBV5-8, the J call TRBJ1-1, with unresolved D. The CDR3 has 14 residues. In germline, CDR1 is SGHTS, CDR2 YDEGEE. With 2 bases removed from V and 1 base from J, the gap between germline ends came to 9 bases. CDR3 coding DNA: TGTGCCAGCAGCTTTTTTGCAGGGAACACTGAAGCTTTCTTT. Amino acid sequence: CASSFFAGNTEAFF.

The chain uses TRBV7-8 and TRBJ2-5; D assignment may be TRBD1 or TRBD2 (5 bases each). The CDR3 spans 18 residues. CDR1 is SGHVS, CDR2 FQNEAQ, per germline. The V end lost 0 bases, the J end lost 2 bases, and 19 bases lay between the germline ends. The CDR3 DNA is TGTGCCAGCAGCTTAGCGCCCGGCGGACAAAGGAGGCAAGAGACCCAGTACTTC. Translation: CASSLAPGGQRRQETQYF.

This chain links TRBV9 with TRBJ2-1; 7 bases match TRBD2. The V gene's germline CDR1 is SGDLS and CDR2 YYNGEE. J lost 10 bases, V lost 2 bases, and 6 bases had no gene match. There are 13 residues in the CDR3. In nucleotides, the CDR3 is TGTGCCAGCAGCGTCCTGGGGGGGACCGAGCAGTTCTTC. It codes for CASSVLGGTEQFF.

The V gene is TRBV6-5, the J gene TRBJ1-2; D remains ambiguous. With 6 bases removed from V and 4 bases from J, the gap between germline ends came to 9 bases. CDR3 length: 12 residues. Germline loops: CDR1 MNHEY, CDR2 SVGAGI. Written as DNA, the CDR3 is TGTGCCAGCAGAAAAGACTCCTATGGCTACACCTTC. Translating gives CASRKDSYGYTF.

The chain combines TRBV5-6 with TRBJ2-3; D unclear. Per germline, CDR1 SGHDT and CDR2 YYEEEE. CDR3 length: 13 residues. V gave up 1 base and J gave up 3 bases, with 6 bases separating them. The CDR3 DNA sequence: TGTGCCAGCAGCTTGACTGGTACAGATACGCAGTATTTT. It yields the protein CASSLTGTDTQYF.

In its sample, this clone was seen once. The CDR3 DNA reads as TGTGCCAGCAGCCACGGGGTCAACGAGCAGTACTTC. Translating it yields CASSHGVNEQYF. V and J are TRBV3-1 (or the pseudogene TRBV3-2) and TRBJ2-7; possible D gene TRBD2, 5 bases. Between the trimmed V and J ends, which lost 3 bases and 5 bases, there was a span of 8 bases. Looked up from germline, CDR1 is LGHDT and CDR2 is YNNKEL (reference sequence). This CDR3 comprises 12 residues.

This clone was detected only once. V is TRBV12-3 or TRBV12-4 and J is TRBJ1-1, with D hard to call. Trimming took off 7 bases at V and 8 bases at J, with 11 bases between the two ends. This CDR3 contains 11 residues. The CDR3 nucleotides read TGTGCCAGCACCGACATGTGGGAAGCTTTCTTT. Translation: CASTDMWEAFF.

The V gene is TRBV19, the J gene TRBJ2-1, with 13 nucleotides matching TRBD2. V trimming: 7 bases; J trimming: 6 bases; junction bases outside the gene matches: 6. Germline CDR1 is LNHDA and CDR2 is SQIVND (reference sequence). The CDR3 extends over 15 amino acids. CDR3 sequence reads: CASTLRTSGSNEQFF. In DNA form, the CDR3 reads TGTGCCAGTACCCTACGGACTAGCGGGAGCAATGAGCAGTTCTTC.

The gene calls are TRBV7-3 and TRBJ2-2, with 7 bases matching TRBD1. This CDR3 spans 15 amino acids. Germline V CDR1 and CDR2: SGHTA, FQGTGA. After removal of 8 bases from V and 5 bases from J, the junction contained 11 bases not matched to a gene. CDR3 coding DNA: TGTGCCAGCGGACAGGACACGCCCTTAACCGGGGAGCTGTTTTTT. The encoded protein is CASGQDTPLTGELFF. The whole variable domain, remainder taken from reference TRBV7-3 and TRBJ2-2, is GAGVSQTPSNKVTEKGKYVELRCDPISGHTALYWYRQSLGQGPEFLIYFQGTGAADDSGLPNDRFFAVRPEGSVSTLKIQRTERGDSAVYLCASGQDTPLTGELFFGEGSRLTVL.

The chain links TRBV5-1 to TRBJ2-2, with D tentatively TRBD1 (6 bases). Germline V gene data show CDR1 as SGHRS and CDR2 as YFSETQ. This CDR3 comprises 15 residues. The ends were cut back, 3 bases at V and 2 bases at J, with 11 bases in the middle. Here the CDR3 DNA reads TGCGCCAGCAGCTCGGACAGTTTTAACACCGGGGAGCTGTTTTTT. Translating gives CASSSDSFNTGELFF.